A single sample is the source of the 8 T cell receptor beta chains below, sequenced in a study of blood T cells in healthy people across ages. Using a J-beta primer mix together with a sample-barcoded 5' primer, a second PCR was run for about 6 to 11 cycles. A single record per CDR3 protein comes from TCRdb applying MiXCR to the 5' RACE reads. Of over 600,000 distinct CDR3 sequences listed, 56% were seen once; the top ten hold approximately 24%. The sample was blood. These receptors originate from a man aged 35-49 years in good health.

The chain combines TRBV20-1 with TRBJ2-3; the D is unclear. CDR3 length: 11 amino acids. Trimming pared 0 bases from V and 6 bases from J, leaving 4 bases between. Germline V CDR1 and CDR2: DFQATT, SNEGSKA (reference sequence). The CDR3 coding sequence is TGCAGTGCTAGAGATATGGATACGCAGTATTTT. Translation: CSARDMDTQYF.

The chain is built from TRBV9 and TRBJ2-4, with D possibly being TRBD2 (6 bases). Trimming pared 4 bases from V and 8 bases from J, leaving 19 bases between. Germline V lookup: CDR1 SGDLS, CDR2 YYNGEE. The length of the CDR3 is 15 residues. CDR3: CASSPVGGDGDIQYF. The CDR3 DNA reads TGTGCCAGCAGCCCCGTCGGAGGGGACGGTGACATTCAGTACTTC.

The chain employs TRBV7-9 and TRBJ1-1; possible D gene TRBD1, 5 bases. Germline V lookup: CDR1 SEHNR, CDR2 FQNEAQ (reference sequence). The CDR3 is 13 amino acids. The V gene lost 8 bases and the J gene lost 7 bases, with 17 bases spanning the gap. In nucleotides, the CDR3 is TGTGCCAGCCATAGTAGGGGCCACCTTGAAGCTTTCTTT. Translation gives CASHSRGHLEAFF.

The chain joins TRBV28 to TRBJ2-3; a possible D gene is TRBD2 (6 bases). Germline values: CDR1 MDHEN, CDR2 SYDVKM. This CDR3 is built from 15 residues. Trimming removed 7 bases at V and 2 bases at J, with 16 bases between. The CDR3 here is CASKTGGEITDTQYF. In DNA form, the CDR3 reads TGTGCCAGCAAAACGGGCGGGGAGATCACAGATACGCAGTATTTT. Full variable domain (outside the CDR3, taken from reference TRBV28 and TRBJ2-3): DVKVTQSSRYLVKRTGEKVFLECVQDMDHENMFWYRQDPGLGLRLIYFSYDVKMKEKGDIPEGYSVSREKKERFSLILESASTNQTSMYLCASKTGGEITDTQYFGPGTRLTVL.

This chain uses TRBV20-1 with TRBJ2-3; D ambiguous. Germline V lookup: CDR1 DFQATT, CDR2 SNEGSKA (reference sequence). V was cut by 7 bases and J by 0 bases, with 23 bases left in between. This CDR3 region has 17 residues. DNA for the CDR3: TGCAGTGGCCGTACAGTGGGGTGGGGTCGTAGCACAGATACGCAGTATTTT. Translation: CSGRTVGWGRSTDTQYF.

A few counts support this clonotype. CDR3 in amino acids: CASSLFTSGRTDTQYF. CDR3 nucleotides: TGTGCCAGCAGCTTGTTTACTAGCGGGAGAACAGATACGCAGTATTTT. The chain has TRBV7-2 and TRBJ2-3; TRBD2 aligns across 11 bases. The length of the CDR3 is 16 residues. Germline V lookup: CDR1 SGHTA, CDR2 FQGNSA. V shed 3 bases, J shed 3 bases, and the junction held 5 bases outside the gene matches.

This clonotype was seen a few times. The chain joins TRBV11-2 to TRBJ2-5, with 8 bases fitting TRBD2. CDR1 is SGHAT, CDR2 FQNNGV, per germline. V shed 5 bases, J shed 5 bases, and the junction held 13 bases outside the gene matches. CDR3 size: 16 residues. CDR3: CASSRVRGGLGETQYF. The CDR3 DNA reads as TGTGCCAGCAGCCGAGTACGGGGGGGCCTAGGGGAGACCCAGTACTTC.

The rearrangement links TRBV10-3 to TRBJ2-3, with a weak D call TRBD1 (5 bases). V was pared by 6 bases and J by 1 base, with 11 bases between. The CDR3 runs to 14 residues. In germline, CDR1 is ENHRY, CDR2 SYGVKD. CDR3 sequence (DNA): TGTGCCATCAGGGCAGGGTCTGGCACAGATACGCAGTATTTT. It translates to CAIRAGSGTDTQYF.